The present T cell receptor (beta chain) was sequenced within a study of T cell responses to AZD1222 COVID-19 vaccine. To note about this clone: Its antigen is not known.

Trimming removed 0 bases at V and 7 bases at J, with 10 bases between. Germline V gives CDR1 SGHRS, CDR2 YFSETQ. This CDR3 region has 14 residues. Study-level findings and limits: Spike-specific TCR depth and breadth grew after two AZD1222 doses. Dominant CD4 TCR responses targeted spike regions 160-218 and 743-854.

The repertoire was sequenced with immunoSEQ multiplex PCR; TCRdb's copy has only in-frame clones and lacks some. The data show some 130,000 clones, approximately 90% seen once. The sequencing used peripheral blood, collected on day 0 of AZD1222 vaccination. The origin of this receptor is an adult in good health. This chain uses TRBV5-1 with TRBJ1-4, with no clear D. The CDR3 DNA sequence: TGCGCCAGCAGCTTGGGGCCACCGCCTGAAAAACTGTTTTTT. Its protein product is CASSLGPPPEKLFF. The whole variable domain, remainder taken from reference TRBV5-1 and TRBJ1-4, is KAGVTQTPRYLIKTRGQQVTLSCSPISGHRSVSWYQQTPGQGLQFLFEYFSETQRNKGNFPGRFSGRQFSNSRSEMNVSTLELGDSALYLCASSLGPPPEKLFFGSGTQLSVL.